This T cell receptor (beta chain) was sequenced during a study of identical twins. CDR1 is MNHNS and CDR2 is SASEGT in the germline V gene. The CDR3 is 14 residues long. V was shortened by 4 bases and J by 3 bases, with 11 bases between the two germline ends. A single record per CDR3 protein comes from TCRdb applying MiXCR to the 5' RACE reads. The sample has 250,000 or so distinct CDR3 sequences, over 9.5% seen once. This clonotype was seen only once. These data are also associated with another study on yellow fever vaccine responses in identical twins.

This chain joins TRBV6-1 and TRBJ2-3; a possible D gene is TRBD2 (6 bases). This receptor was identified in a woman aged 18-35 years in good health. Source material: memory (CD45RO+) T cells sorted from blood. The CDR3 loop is CASSGLGGTDTQYF. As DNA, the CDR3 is TGTGCCAGCAGTGGACTAGGTGGGACAGATACGCAGTATTTT.